Listed below are T cell receptor beta chains from one sample, sequenced in a study of cytomegalovirus exposure and HLA in healthy donors. TCRdb's copy holds only in-frame clones and misses some; the assay was immunoSEQ multiplex PCR. This sample has over 120,000 clones; approximately 80% occur once, and the top ten carry over 9.5%. The sequencing sample was made of PBMCs. Receptor source: a woman aged 55-69 years in good health and CMV-seropositive. Each CDR3 is given with its conserved first and last residue. The D gene is left open where the match is weak. Expanded clones get a size class; other rows say once, few or many, or leave the size out.

CDR3 length	clone size	D gene	J gene	V gene	CDR3 DNA	CDR3 protein
14	.	TRBD1	TRBJ2-1	TRBV7-9	TGTGCCAGCAGCTTACAAGACAGGGGGCCTGAGCAGTTCTTC	CASSLQDRGPEQFF
18	.	.	TRBJ2-7	TRBV4-1	TGCGCCAGCAGCCAAGGAATCCCGTCCGGACAGACGAGTTACGAGCAGTACTTC	CASSQGIPSGQTSYEQYF
15	.	TRBD1	TRBJ2-7	TRBV7-9	TGTGCCAGCAGCTTAAGGGGACAGCCCTCCTACGAGCAGTACTTC	CASSLRGQPSYEQYF
16	.	TRBD1	TRBJ2-2	TRBV18	TGTGCCAGCTCACCAGGGGGACAGGGGAACACCGGGGAGCTGTTTTTT	CASSPGGQGNTGELFF
13	few	.	TRBJ2-2	TRBV10-3	TGTGCCATCACCCGACTCAACACCGGGGAGCTGTTTTTT	CAITRLNTGELFF
16	.	.	TRBJ2-3	TRBV27	TGTGCCAGCAGTTCCAATGCGTTTCGGAGCACAGATACGCAGTATTTT	CASSSNAFRSTDTQYF
16	.	.	TRBJ2-1	TRBV4-1	TGCGCCAGCAGCCAAGGTAAAGAGCGGCCTTACAATGAGCAGTTCTTC	CASSQGKERPYNEQFF
13	.	TRBD1	TRBJ2-7	TRBV6-5	TGTGCCAGCAGTATAGGACAGGGGAACGAGCAGTACTTC	CASSIGQGNEQYF
14	.	TRBD2	TRBJ2-7	TRBV6-6	TGTGCCAGCAGCCCAGCGGGAGCTTCCTACGAGCAGTACTTC	CASSPAGASYEQYF
15	.	TRBD1	TRBJ1-1	TRBV6-5	TGTGCCAGCAGTTACTCGAACAGGGGGCGCTTTGAAGCTTTCTTT	CASSYSNRGRFEAFF
13	.	.	TRBJ2-3	TRBV10-3	TGTGCCATCCTCGGGTCTCGAGCGGATACGCAGTATTTT	CAILGSRADTQYF
15	.	TRBD2	TRBJ2-7	TRBV18	TGTGCCAGCTCACCACCGGGCGGGAGCTCCTACGAGCAGTACTTC	CASSPPGGSSYEQYF
14	.	TRBD1	TRBJ1-4	TRBV30	TGTGCCGGGAACAGGGGGCGGTTTGGTGAAAAACTGTTTTTT	CAGNRGRFGEKLFF
15	few	.	TRBJ1-4	TRBV19	TGTGCCAGTAGATCCGAACCTAGAAGAAATGAAAAACTGTTTTTT	CASRSEPRRNEKLFF
16	.	TRBD2	TRBJ2-3	TRBV10-3	TGTGCCATCAGTGAGTCGACTAGCGGGAGACCAGATACGCAGTATTTT	CAISESTSGRPDTQYF
15	.	TRBD2	TRBJ2-7	TRBV10-3	TGTGCCATCAGTGAGGGGACTAGCGGGGAGTACGAGCAGTACTTC	CAISEGTSGEYEQYF
14	.	.	TRBJ2-1	TRBV28	TGTGCCAGCAGTTCCGATAGCGGCGCGCCTGAGCAGTTCTTC	CASSSDSGAPEQFF
14	.	TRBD1	TRBJ2-7	TRBV6-5	TGTGCCAGCAGTTACCCGATGGGACAGCTTTCGCAGTACTTC	CASSYPMGQLSQYF
14	.	.	TRBJ1-2	TRBV19	TGTGCCAGTAGCAGGGCCCCAGAGCGCTATGGCTACACCTTC	CASSRAPERYGYTF
20	once	.	TRBJ2-1	TRBV7-6	TGTGCCAGCAGCTTAGTTGGGCACGGACAACTTCTCGGAACAAACAATGAGCAGTTCTTC	CASSLVGHGQLLGTNNEQFF